These T cell receptor beta chains were read from a single sample in a study of blood T cell repertoires in COVID-19. Sequenced by immunoSEQ multiplex PCR; TCRdb stores in-frame clones only, minus some. The table includes around 200,000 clones, approximately 90% detected once. What was sequenced was PBMCs or T cells enriched from blood (not recorded which). Receptors originate from a young man with acute COVID-19. Both conserved end residues are part of each CDR3. The order of the fields is clone size, V gene, J gene, D gene, CDR3 DNA, CDR3 protein. D genes are given only for firm matches. The size entry is marked missing in some rows and otherwise reads once, few, many or a size class.

>NA|TRBV6-1|TRBJ2-7|NA
TGTGCCAGCAGTGAAGAACAGCACTACGAGCAGTACTTC
CASSEEQHYEQYF
>NA|TRBV6-5|TRBJ2-7|TRBD1
TGTGCCAGCAGTTATCCGGGACAGGGGGCCTACGAGCAGTACTTC
CASSYPGQGAYEQYF
>NA|TRBV14|TRBJ1-4|NA
TGTGCCAGCAGCCCCCCCGGGGTGGGTTGGCTGTTTTTT
CASSPPGVGWLFF
>NA|TRBV4-1|TRBJ1-4|NA
TGCGCCAGCAGCCAATTCGATGAAAAACTGTTTTTT
CASSQFDEKLFF
>NA|TRBV12-5|TRBJ2-1|NA
TGTGCTAGTGGTTTGGTACTGGGCGCATCAGAACACAATGAGCAGTTCTTC
CASGLVLGASEHNEQFF
>NA|TRBV6-4|TRBJ2-7|NA
TGTGCCAGCAGTGACCCCAGGGGCCTCTACGAGCAGTACTTC
CASSDPRGLYEQYF
>NA|TRBV18|TRBJ2-5|TRBD2
TGTGCCAGCTCCCCGAGGGGGACTAGCTCGACGGAGACCCAGTACTTC
CASSPRGTSSTETQYF
>NA|TRBV5-4|TRBJ1-2|NA
TGTGCCAGCAGCCCCGTGCAAGGGGGCTATGGCTACACCTTC
CASSPVQGGYGYTF
>NA|TRBV14|TRBJ2-5|TRBD1
TGTGCCAGCAGCCGCGGGACAGGAGAAGAGACCCAGTACTTC
CASSRGTGEETQYF
>NA|TRBV7-3|TRBJ2-7|TRBD1
TGTGCCAGCAGCCCACCCCCTGGACAGGGGGCGCGAGAGCAGTACTTC
CASSPPPGQGAREQYF
>NA|TRBV30|TRBJ2-5|NA
TGTGCCTGGAACACACCCGGGACACGGAGGTCTTGGACCCAGTACTTC
CAWNTPGTRRSWTQYF
>few|TRBV7-2|TRBJ1-2|NA
TGTGCCAGCAGCTTAGGGAACCAGGTTTTGGGTGGCTACACCTTC
CASSLGNQVLGGYTF
>NA|TRBV30|TRBJ2-1|TRBD2
TGTGCCTGGAGTATCAGCGGGAGGCAGAGTGAGCAGTTCTTC
CAWSISGRQSEQFF
>NA|TRBV28|TRBJ2-7|TRBD1
TGTGCCAGCAGTGGGACAGCAAGCTCCTACGAGCAGTACTTC
CASSGTASSYEQYF
>NA|TRBV28|TRBJ2-3|NA
TGTGCCAGCAGTTTGTTCGAGTTCTCAGATACGCAGTATTTT
CASSLFEFSDTQYF
>NA|TRBV19|TRBJ2-7|NA
TGTGCCAGTAGTGCAGACAATATCTACGAGCAGTACTTC
CASSADNIYEQYF
>NA|TRBV18|TRBJ1-2|NA
TGTGCCAGCTCACCCTCAGGAGGAGCTAACTATGGCTACACCTTC
CASSPSGGANYGYTF
>once|TRBV25-1|TRBJ1-4|TRBD1
TGTGCCAGCAGCGATACAGGGGGCAAAATTGAAAAACTGTTTTTT
CASSDTGGKIEKLFF
>NA|TRBV30|TRBJ2-7|NA
TGTGCCTGGAGCTCTACCCCCCTCCAGCAGTACTTC
CAWSSTPLQQYF
>NA|TRBV6-5|TRBJ1-3|NA
TGTGCCAGCAGTCCAGGGGTGGGCTCTGGAAACACCATATATTTT
CASSPGVGSGNTIYF
>NA|TRBV7-9|TRBJ1-1|TRBD1
TGTGCCAGCAGCTTCGAAAATATCGGGACAGAAAACACTGAAGCTTTCTTT
CASSFENIGTENTEAFF
>NA|TRBV4-2|TRBJ2-3|NA
TGTGCCAGCAGCCAAGAGGGAGTAAGGGCAGATACGCAGTATTTT
CASSQEGVRADTQYF
>NA|TRBV12-5|TRBJ2-7|TRBD1
TGTGCTAGTGGTTTGAGGAAGGGGGACAGGATGAGCTCCTACGAGCAGTACTTC
CASGLRKGDRMSSYEQYF
>NA|TRBV18|TRBJ2-3|TRBD2
TGTGCCAGCTCTCCGACTAGCGGGAGCACAGATACGCAGTATTTT
CASSPTSGSTDTQYF
>once|TRBV7-9|TRBJ1-2|NA
TGTGCCAGCAGCTCCCCTGTTGAGGTGTTCTATGGCTACACCTTC
CASSSPVEVFYGYTF
>NA|TRBV30|TRBJ2-7|TRBD2
TGTGCCTGGAGTGTCTCTAGCGGCGAGCAGTACTTC
CAWSVSSGEQYF
>NA|TRBV4-3|TRBJ2-5|TRBD1
TGCGCCAGCAGCCAAGAGGCGGGACAGGGGGAGACCCAGTACTTC
CASSQEAGQGETQYF
>NA|TRBV4-3|TRBJ2-4|NA
TGCGCCAGCAGCCAAGATCACAGCATGATAGCCAAAAACATTCAGTACTTC
CASSQDHSMIAKNIQYF
>NA|TRBV11-3|TRBJ1-1|NA
TGTGCCAGCAGCCGCGGTTGGAGCACTGAAGCTTTCTTT
CASSRGWSTEAFF
>NA|TRBV7-2|TRBJ2-7|TRBD1
TGTGCCAGCAGCTTAGACCGGGACAGACTCTACGAGCAGTACTTC
CASSLDRDRLYEQYF
>NA|TRBV5-4|TRBJ2-7|NA
TGTGCCAGCAGCTTGGCGGGATCCCCGCCCGAGCAGTACTTC
CASSLAGSPPEQYF
>NA|TRBV7-3|TRBJ2-1|TRBD2
TGTGCCAGCAGCTTAAATGCGGGAGTATCCTACAATGAGCAGTTCTTC
CASSLNAGVSYNEQFF
>NA|TRBV5-1|TRBJ2-3|TRBD2
TGCGCCAGCAGCTTGGAGGGGACTAGCGGGAGAACGGATACGCAGTATTTT
CASSLEGTSGRTDTQYF
>NA|TRBV28|TRBJ1-6|NA
TGTGCCAGCAGTTTATCGAGCTCACCCCTCCACTTT
CASSLSSSPLHF
>NA|TRBV7-9|TRBJ2-3|TRBD2
TGTGCCAGCAGCTGGGCTAGCGGTACCACAGATACGCAGTATTTT
CASSWASGTTDTQYF
>NA|TRBV25-1|TRBJ1-2|NA
TGTGCCAGCAGTGAATTGGAGGGGAGGGCGAGCTATGGCTACACCTTC
CASSELEGRASYGYTF
>NA|TRBV2|TRBJ2-7|NA
TGTGCCAGCAGTGACTGGGAGGTCGGTGACGAGCAGTACTTC
CASSDWEVGDEQYF
>NA|TRBV7-9|TRBJ2-1|TRBD2
TGTGCCAGCAGCTTAGCCCTGGGACTAGCGGGAGGGCCGGATGAGCAGTTCTTC
CASSLALGLAGGPDEQFF
>NA|TRBV27|TRBJ1-2|NA
TGTGCCAGCAGTTTTCGAGGAGTCACCTCCTATGGCTACACCTTC
CASSFRGVTSYGYTF
>NA|TRBV19|TRBJ2-1|NA
TGTGCCAGCTCCCCGGCCAGCGGGAATGAGCAGTTCTTC
CASSPASGNEQFF
>NA|TRBV28|TRBJ1-3|NA
TGTGCCAGCACCTATCCCCTCTCTGGAAACACCATATATTTT
CASTYPLSGNTIYF
>NA|TRBV30|TRBJ2-5|TRBD2
TGTGCCTGGAGTCCGCCGCGACTAGCGGGACCTCAAGAGACCCAGTACTTC
CAWSPPRLAGPQETQYF
>NA|TRBV27|TRBJ1-2|TRBD1
TGTGCCAGCAGTCACGGACAGGGGGCGAATCCTTCCTATGGCTACACCTTC
CASSHGQGANPSYGYTF
>NA|TRBV28|TRBJ1-3|TRBD1
TGTGCCAGCAGTTTCCACCTCGGACAGGGCTCTGGAAACACCATATATTTT
CASSFHLGQGSGNTIYF